Described below is a single TCR beta chain sequence and its context. The clone's antigen remains unknown. Nothing much larger sits one base from this clone, and base qualities are not available. Library generation was performed with the immunoSEQ multiplex PCR assay. DNA from the cultured and isolated CD4+ T cells underwent TCR beta CDR3 sequencing. The study's own analysis went as follows. Non-productive TCR sequences were discarded, and reads were trimmed to the CDR3 region, with only CDR3s of 7 or more amino acids retained. Antigen-specific clonotypes were identified using the MANAFEST web app by comparison of expansion in peptide wells against reference cultures. For clones to be considered positive, expansion at FDR<0.05 versus reference and all other wells, an odds ratio above 5, and a frequency above 0.1% in two replicate wells were required. Cross-reactive clonotypes were defined as significantly expanded in SARS-CoV-2 spike wells and in at least one common cold coronavirus spike condition. CDR3 similarity was assessed by Levenshtein distance with the stringdist R package, and unrooted trees were built with ape in R 3.6.1. TCRdb carries this immuneACCESS record with in-frame sequences only. Its versions omit some clonotypes, under half of them owing to an unresolved V gene in the studies checked, with the rest unexplained. V and J calls and clone size are copied from that table; D and trimming were computed from the DNA. Present in this sample are some 46,000 clones, over 65% of which were seen just once. Around 3.3% of the sample comes from the top ten.

This sample was included in a study of vaccination effects on CD4 cells after COVID-19 (dated by TCRdb to between 2021 and 2023). Notes on the research overall: To identify antigen-specific CD4+ T cell clonotypes by their expansion, the ViraFEST assay first stimulated PBMC with viral peptide pools and then applied TCR sequencing. Samples were taken from three convalescent patients early (day +14) and late (day +241, +227, +161 respectively) after vaccination. Post-vaccine samples across the study were collected a median of 72 days after the second dose, with a range of 14 to 241. Each well held two million PBMC cultured in IMDM containing 5% human AB serum, 8 to 10 IU/ml IL-2 and gentamicin, along with approximately 10 ug/ml peptides. SARS-CoV-2 spike-specific CD4+ TCR repertoires were compared before and after mRNA vaccination in COVID-19 convalescent patients and in infection-naive vaccine recipients. Altogether, roughly 10 COVID-19 convalescent patients and a few SARS-CoV-2-naive healthy vaccine recipients made up the full study. The Oncomine TCR Beta short-read assay on an Illumina iSeq 100 was used to sequence cultures from other donors in the study.

A distance of 5 bases separates the germline ends of V and J, which lose 1 base and 5 bases respectively. CDR1 SGHVS and CDR2 FQNEAQ were looked up in the germline V gene. The CDR3 covers 12 residues, taking in both the cysteine and the phenylalanine. The read is trimmed to its CDR3 DNA, 36 bases read in frame from base 1. After about 9 days of culture, CD4+ T cells were isolated with the EasySep CD4+ T cell isolation kit. Convalescent patients had PCR-confirmed SARS-CoV-2 infection between March and December 2020, before Alpha, Beta and Delta variants emerged in the United States. Each participant received two doses of an mRNA SARS-CoV-2 vaccine, either BNT162b2 or mRNA-1273. On days 3 and 7, half of the culture medium was replaced with fresh IL-2-containing medium. Unless noted otherwise, every peptide stimulation condition was grown in triplicate wells. PBMC were separated from whole blood using Ficoll-Paque Plus gradient centrifugation and were then either cryopreserved at -140C or used fresh. Genomic DNA was extracted from cultured CD4+ T cells with the QIAamp micro DNA kit.

On the study overall, not on this receptor specifically: The study was limited by a small number of convalescent patients, and early post-infection timepoints were lacking. Among convalescent patients, the spike-reactive repertoire after vaccination was made up mainly of new vaccine-induced clones that were largely distinct from the clones induced by infection. Marked clonal contraction was observed in both infection-induced and vaccine-induced clones at late post-vaccination timepoints, consistent with waning T cell responses.

Rearrangement joined TRBV7-8 to TRBJ1-2, with the D gene too uncertain to name. Sequencing was performed on CD4+ T cells from PBMCs cultured without peptide, taken after COVID-19 vaccination. The receptor's source is a human donor who had a prior SARS-CoV-2 infection. The bases read TGTGCCAGCAGCTTAGTGGGGTATGGCTACACCTTC. This translates into CASSLVGYGYTF.